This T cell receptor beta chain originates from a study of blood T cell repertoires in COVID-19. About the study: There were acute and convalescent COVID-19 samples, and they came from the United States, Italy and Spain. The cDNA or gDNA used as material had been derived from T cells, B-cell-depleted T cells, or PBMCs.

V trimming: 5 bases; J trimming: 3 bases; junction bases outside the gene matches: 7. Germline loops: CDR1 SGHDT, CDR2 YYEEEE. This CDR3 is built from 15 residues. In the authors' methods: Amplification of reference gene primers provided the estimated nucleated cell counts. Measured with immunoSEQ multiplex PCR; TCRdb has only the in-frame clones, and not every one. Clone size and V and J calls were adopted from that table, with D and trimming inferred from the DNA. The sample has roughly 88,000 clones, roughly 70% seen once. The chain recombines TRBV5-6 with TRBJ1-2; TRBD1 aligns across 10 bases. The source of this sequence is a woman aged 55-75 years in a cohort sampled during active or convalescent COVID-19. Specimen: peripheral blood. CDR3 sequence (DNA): TGTGCCAGCAGATCGACAGGGGGCATGGACTATGGCTACACCTTC. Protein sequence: CASRSTGGMDYGYTF.